This TCR beta chain was sequenced in a study of T cells in Graves' hyperthyroidism and ophthalmopathy. There are a few counts of this clonotype. The CDR3 sequence is 16 residues long. Trimming left V 0 bases short and J 4 bases short, with 15 bases between. CDR1 is MGHRA, CDR2 YSYEKL, per germline. RNA transcripts gave rise to amplified TCR beta CDR3 regions. An initial round of RT-PCR targeting the TCR CDR3 relied on the HTBI primer set. TCRdb re-called the multiplex PCR reads with MiXCR, one entry per CDR3 protein. The sample consists of about 360,000 distinct CDR3 sequences, roughly 14% of them appearing once.

This chain uses TRBV4-1 with TRBJ1-1, with D possibly TRBD1 on 5 matching bases. Sequenced: blood. The source of this sequence is a woman younger than 30 with Graves' hyperthyroidism that later progressed to Graves' ophthalmopathy. CDR3 bases: TGCGCCAGCAGCCAAGAGTACTCTTGGGGGTCCACTGAAGCTTTCTTT. Its translation: CASSQEYSWGSTEAFF.